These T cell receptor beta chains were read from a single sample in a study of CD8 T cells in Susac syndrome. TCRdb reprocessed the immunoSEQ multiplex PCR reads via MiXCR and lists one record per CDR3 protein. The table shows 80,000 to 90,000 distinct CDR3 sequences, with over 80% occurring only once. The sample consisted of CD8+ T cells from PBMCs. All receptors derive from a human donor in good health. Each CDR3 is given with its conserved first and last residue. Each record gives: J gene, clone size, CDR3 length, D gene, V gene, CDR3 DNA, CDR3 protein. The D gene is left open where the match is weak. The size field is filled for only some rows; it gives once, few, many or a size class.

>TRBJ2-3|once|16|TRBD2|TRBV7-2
TGTGCCAGCAGCCCCGGGACTAGCGGGTCTACAGATACGCAGTATTTT
CASSPGTSGSTDTQYF
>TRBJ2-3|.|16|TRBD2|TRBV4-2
TGTGCCAGCGCGTGGTTAGGCGGGGGGGCCGAGGATACGCAGTATTTT
CASAWLGGGAEDTQYF
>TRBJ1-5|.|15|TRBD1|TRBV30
TGTGCCTGGTCTTGGACAGGGGGCAGCAATCAGCCCCAGCATTTT
CAWSWTGGSNQPQHF
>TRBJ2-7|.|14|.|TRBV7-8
TGTGCCAGCAGCCCCCGGACGGTGGACTACGAGCAGTACTTC
CASSPRTVDYEQYF
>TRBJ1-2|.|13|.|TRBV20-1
TGCAGTGCTAGATGGAACCGGACCCATGGCTACACCTTC
CSARWNRTHGYTF
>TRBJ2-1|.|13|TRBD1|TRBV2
TGTGCCAGCAGCCTGACAGGGGGAAATGAGCAGTTCTTC
CASSLTGGNEQFF
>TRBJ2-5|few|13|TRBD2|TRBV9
TGTGCCAGCAGCCCCGGGGGGGAGGAGACCCAGTACTTC
CASSPGGEETQYF
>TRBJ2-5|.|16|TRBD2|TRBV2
TGTGCCAGCAGTGAGACTAGCGGGGGGGAATGGGAGACCCAGTACTTC
CASSETSGGEWETQYF
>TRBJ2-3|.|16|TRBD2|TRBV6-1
TGTGCCAGCAGTCCCCCCACGGGGAGGGTAGGAGATACGCAGTATTTT
CASSPPTGRVGDTQYF
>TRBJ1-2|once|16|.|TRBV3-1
TGTGCCAGCAGCCAAGATCCAGGTTCTGCTAACTATGGCTACACCTTC
CASSQDPGSANYGYTF
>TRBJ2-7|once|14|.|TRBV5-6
TGTGCCAGCAGCTTGTTCGGCCCTATCTACGAGCAGTACTTC
CASSLFGPIYEQYF
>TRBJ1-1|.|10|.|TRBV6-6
TGTGCCAGCACGGCCACTGAAGCTTTCTTT
CASTATEAFF
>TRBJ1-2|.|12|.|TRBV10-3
TGTGCCTCCCAGACCGACAACTATGGCTACACCTTC
CASQTDNYGYTF
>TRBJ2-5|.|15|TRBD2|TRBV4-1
TGCGCCAGCAGCCAAGATTCGGGGGGTTGGGAGACCCAGTACTTC
CASSQDSGGWETQYF
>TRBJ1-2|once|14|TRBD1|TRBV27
TGTGCCAGCAGTTTAGGACAGGGGAGATATGGCTACACCTTC
CASSLGQGRYGYTF
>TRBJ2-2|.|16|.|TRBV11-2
TGTGCCAGCAGCTTCATTGGGACCGCTAACACCGGGGAGCTGTTTTTT
CASSFIGTANTGELFF
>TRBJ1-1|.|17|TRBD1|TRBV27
TGTGCCAGCAGTCTTCGCCCGGGACAGGGATTGAACACTGAAGCTTTCTTT
CASSLRPGQGLNTEAFF
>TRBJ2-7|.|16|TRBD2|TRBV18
TGTGCCAGCTCACCCCGAGCGGGACTGGCAGGGCACGAGCAGTACTTC
CASSPRAGLAGHEQYF
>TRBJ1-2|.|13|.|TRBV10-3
TGTGCCATCAGTGAAGTCACCTCCTATGGCTACACCTTC
CAISEVTSYGYTF
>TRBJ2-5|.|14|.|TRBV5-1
TGCGCCAGCAGCTTTCTCCGGTACCAAGAGACCCAGTACTTC
CASSFLRYQETQYF
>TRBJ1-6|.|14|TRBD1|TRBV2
TGTGCCAGCACCACCGGGACAGCAAATTCACCCCTCCACTTT
CASTTGTANSPLHF
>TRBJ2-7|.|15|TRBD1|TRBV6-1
TGTGCCAGCAGTCCCCGAAGACAGGGTGATCACGAGCAGTACTTC
CASSPRRQGDHEQYF
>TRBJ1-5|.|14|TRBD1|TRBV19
TGTGCCAGTAGCGCGACAGGGCTCGGTCAGCCCCAGCATTTT
CASSATGLGQPQHF
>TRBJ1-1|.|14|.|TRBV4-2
TGTGCCAGCAGCCCATTGTCTGGGAGTACTGAAGCTTTCTTT
CASSPLSGSTEAFF
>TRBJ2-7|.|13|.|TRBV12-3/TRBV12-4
TGTGCCAGCAGCACGGGGACGGACTACGAGCAGTACTTC
CASSTGTDYEQYF
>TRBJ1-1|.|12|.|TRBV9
TGTGCCAGCAGCGGCGGGACGCCCGAGGCTTTCTTT
CASSGGTPEAFF
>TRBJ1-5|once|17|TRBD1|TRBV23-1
TGCGCCAGCAGTCGCGGGACAGGGCCCAAGATTTATCAGCCCCAGCATTTT
CASSRGTGPKIYQPQHF
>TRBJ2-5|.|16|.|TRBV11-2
TGTGCCAGCAGCTTAGCTTGGGGGGAAGTCCAAGAGACCCAGTACTTC
CASSLAWGEVQETQYF
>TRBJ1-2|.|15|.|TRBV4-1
TGCGCCAGCAGCCAAGGGCCAGGGAATAACTATGGCTACACCTTC
CASSQGPGNNYGYTF
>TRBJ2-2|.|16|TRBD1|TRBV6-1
TGTGCCAGCAGCAACGGGGGACAGGGGGCGGCCGGGGAGCTGTTTTTT
CASSNGGQGAAGELFF
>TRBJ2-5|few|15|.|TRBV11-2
TGTGCCAGCAGCTTGGGGGGAGAATCCCAAGAGACCCAGTACTTC
CASSLGGESQETQYF
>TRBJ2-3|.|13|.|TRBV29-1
TGCAGCGTTGTCGGCGGGACCACAGATACGCAGTATTTT
CSVVGGTTDTQYF
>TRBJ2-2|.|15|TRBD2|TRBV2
TGTGCCAGCAGTGAATACGCGGGGGGCCCCGGGGAGCTGTTTTTT
CASSEYAGGPGELFF
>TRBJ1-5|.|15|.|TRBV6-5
TGTGCCAGCAGTTTTACACACGATAGCAATCAGCCCCAGCATTTT
CASSFTHDSNQPQHF
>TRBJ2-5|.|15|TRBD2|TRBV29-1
TGCAGCGTTGAAGGGGTACTAGCGGGGGCTGAGACCCAGTACTTC
CSVEGVLAGAETQYF
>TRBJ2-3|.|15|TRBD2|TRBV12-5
TGTGCTAGTGGTGTCCCCGGGACTAACACAGATACGCAGTATTTT
CASGVPGTNTDTQYF
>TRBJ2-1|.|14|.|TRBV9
TGTGCCACCGGGCAGGCGGAGGGGCTCAATGAGCAGTTCTTC
CATGQAEGLNEQFF
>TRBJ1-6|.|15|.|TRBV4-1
TGCGCCAGCAGCCCCTGGAGCTCCTATAATTCACCCCTCCACTTT
CASSPWSSYNSPLHF
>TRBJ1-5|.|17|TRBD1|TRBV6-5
TGTGCCAGCAGTTACTCGGCCGGGACAGAGAGTGTTCAGCCCCAGCATTTT
CASSYSAGTESVQPQHF
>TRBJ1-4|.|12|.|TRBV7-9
TGTGCCAGCAGCTTAGATGATGAAAAACTGTTTTTT
CASSLDDEKLFF
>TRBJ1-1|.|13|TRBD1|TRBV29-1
TGCAGCGTTGAGGACAGGGGGAACACTGAAGCTTTCTTT
CSVEDRGNTEAFF